This TCR beta chain is drawn from a study of blood T cell repertoires in COVID-19. Background on the study: Samples came from the United States, Italy and Spain, spanning acute and convalescent COVID-19. PBMCs, B-cell-depleted T cells, or T cells were the source of the cDNA or gDNA that made up the material.

In the authors' workflow: By means of reference gene primer amplification, nucleated cell counts were estimated. Clones were read by immunoSEQ multiplex PCR, and TCRdb kept only the in-frame ones, dropping some. The DNA gave D and trimming, while V, J and clone size come from that table. The repertoire includes some 250,000 clones, around 81% of them detected once, and about 4.2% sits in the top ten. The CDR3 runs to 15 residues. Germline V gene lookup returns CDR1 SGHTA and CDR2 FQGNSA. The junction had 3 bases not matched to a gene; V was cut back by 4 bases and J by 4 bases. The rearrangement links TRBV7-2 to TRBJ1-4; TRBD1 agrees at 10 bases. Specimen: peripheral blood. This TCR was recovered from a middle-aged man with active or convalescent COVID-19. CDR3 bases: TGTGCCAGCAGCTGGACAGGGGGGAATAATGAAAAACTGTTTTTT. Translation: CASSWTGGNNEKLFF.